This TCR beta chain was captured by sequencing in a study of T-cell reconstitution after alpha-beta-depleted transplantation in children. Germline CDR1 reads SGHVS; CDR2 reads FQNEAQ. The CDR3 spans 15 residues. V was cut by 1 base and J by 0 bases, with 9 bases left in between. A library of TCRbeta sequences, prepared with unique molecular identifiers, was generated. TCRdb re-analysed the PCR reads in MiXCR, keeping a single row per CDR3 protein. Altogether hundreds of thousands of distinct CDR3 sequences are present, 13% being singletons, with the ten largest covering 4% to 5.5%. In its sample, this clonotype was seen many times.

This TCR was sampled from a human donor who donated a stem cell graft to a child with Fanconi anemia. The genes are TRBV7-8 and TRBJ1-2; D gene ambiguous. The sample was PBMCs, taken from the stem cell graft. For the CDR3, the DNA is TGTGCCAGCAGCTTAGGGAGTACTACTAACTATGGCTACACCTTC. Its protein product is CASSLGSTTNYGYTF. Full variable domain (outside the CDR3, taken from reference TRBV7-8 and TRBJ1-2): GAGVSQSPRYKVAKRGQDVALRCDPISGHVSLFWYQQALGQGPEFLTYFQNEAQLDKSGLPSDRFFAERPEGSVSTLKIQRTQQEDSAVYLCASSLGSTTNYGYTFGSGTRLTVV.